The 32 T cell receptor beta chains below all came from one sample that was sequenced in a study of T-cell memory formation after mild COVID-19. MiXCR, applied by TCRdb to the 5' RACE reads, yields one record per CDR3 protein. The sample shows about 540,000 distinct CDR3 sequences, around 20% of them seen only once. Source material: PBMCs or a T cell subset sorted from them (not recorded which). Receptors originate from an adult woman who had mild COVID-19 (a few samples of this study predate the infection). Cell type and time point are not known.

The chain uses TRBV20-1 and TRBJ2-7; no reliable D call. The germline gives CDR1 DFQATT, CDR2 SNEGSKA (reference sequence). The V end lost 0 bases, the J end lost 3 bases, and 12 bases lay between the germline ends. This CDR3 spans 14 amino acids. The CDR3 region has the DNA TGCAGTGCTAGAGATAAGGCAGTGAACTACGAGCAGTACTTC. Protein sequence: CSARDKAVNYEQYF.

V usage is TRBV6-2 or TRBV6-3 and J usage is TRBJ2-1; 8 bases agree with TRBD2. Germline CDR1 MNHEY, CDR2 SVGEGT. The CDR3 has 15 residues. After removal of 8 bases from V and 8 bases from J, the junction contained 14 bases not matched to a gene. The CDR3, as DNA: TGTGCCAGCCACAGAAGCGGGAGCATAAAGGATGAGCAGTTCTTC. Encoded protein: CASHRSGSIKDEQFF.

The V gene is TRBV4-1, the J gene TRBJ1-6; 7 bases match TRBD1. The junction had 7 bases not matched to a gene; V was cut back by 3 bases and J by 8 bases. The CDR3 is made up of 15 amino acids. The germline V gene encodes CDR1 MGHRA and CDR2 YSYEKL. The CDR3 spells CASSHYQGEDSPLHF. CDR3 nucleotide sequence: TGCGCCAGCAGCCACTATCAGGGGGAAGATTCACCCCTCCACTTT.

In this sample, this clonotype turned up many times. The rearrangement joins TRBV23-1 to TRBJ2-2; D perhaps matches TRBD1 (5 bases). TRBV23-1 qualifies as an ORF whose function is uncertain. V was shortened by 8 bases and J by 0 bases, with 31 bases between the two germline ends. The CDR3 length is 21 residues. CDR3 protein: CASPQPDTGTLVDANTGELFF. DNA for the CDR3: TGCGCCAGCCCCCAACCCGACACAGGCACGCTAGTCGACGCGAACACCGGGGAGCTGTTTTTT.

The chain joins TRBV12-3 or TRBV12-4 to TRBJ1-5, with a weak D call TRBD1 (6 bases). The CDR3 is 15 amino acids. V shed 6 bases and J shed 1 base, with 13 bases lying between them. CDR3 amino acids: CASRLTGKSNQPQHF. CDR3 DNA sequence: TGTGCCAGCAGACTTACAGGGAAGAGCAATCAGCCCCAGCATTTT.

V gene TRBV11-2 combines with J gene TRBJ2-1; 10 positions agree with TRBD1. J lost 6 bases, V lost 5 bases, and 7 bases had no gene match. Germline lookup yields CDR1 SGHAT and CDR2 FQNNGV. The CDR3 loop spans 15 amino acids. The CDR3 here is CASSPPGQGLNEQFF. The CDR3 DNA sequence: TGTGCCAGCAGCCCACCGGGACAGGGGCTCAATGAGCAGTTCTTC.

Only a few counts were recorded for this clonotype. The rearrangement uses TRBV7-2 and TRBJ2-7; possible D gene TRBD2, 5 bases. V lost 0 bases, J lost 6 bases, and 9 bases lay in between. Germline values: CDR1 SGHTA, CDR2 FQGNSA. CDR3 length: 13 amino acids. The CDR3 coding sequence is TGTGCCAGCAGCTTAGCGGGAGAAGGCGAGCAGTACTTC. It is translated as CASSLAGEGEQYF.

This clonotype was counted a few times. V is TRBV5-6 and J is TRBJ2-5; D is tentatively TRBD1 or TRBD2 (7 bases each). V shed 5 bases and J shed 5 bases, with 16 bases lying between them. The CDR3 runs to 14 residues. Germline lookup yields CDR1 SGHDT and CDR2 YYEEEE. This CDR3 reads CASSPQGGHETQYF. As DNA, the CDR3 is TGTGCCAGCAGTCCCCAGGGGGGGCATGAGACCCAGTACTTC.

This CDR3 reads CASSPPILETQYF. CDR3 DNA sequence: TGTGCCAGCTCACCACCAATTTTAGAGACCCAGTACTTC. This chain uses TRBV18 with TRBJ2-5, with D uncertain. V lost 0 bases and J 4 bases, leaving 6 bases between the germline ends. This CDR3 region has 13 residues. CDR1 and CDR2 from the germline V gene are KGHSH and LQKENI. The full variable domain, with the rest looked up from reference TRBV18 and TRBJ2-5, is NAGVMQNPRHLVRRRGQEARLRCSPMKGHSHVYWYRQLPEEGLKFMVYLQKENIIDESGMPKERFSAEFPKEGPSILRIQQVVRGDSAAYFCASSPPILETQYFGPGTRLLVL.

This clonotype has at least ten counts. The chain couples TRBV24-1 to TRBJ2-1; weak D call: TRBD1 (6 bases). The CDR3 has 14 amino acids. CDR1 and CDR2 from the germline V gene are KGHDR and SFDVKD. The V end lost 4 bases, the J end lost 4 bases, and 10 bases lay between the germline ends. CDR3 nucleotides: TGTGCCACCAGTGACCATAGGGGGTACAATGAGCAGTTCTTC. Translating gives CATSDHRGYNEQFF.

The sample holds a few counts of this clonotype. The rearrangement joins TRBV11-2 to TRBJ2-2; TRBD1 matches at 9 bases. Per germline, CDR1 SGHAT and CDR2 FQNNGV. This CDR3 comprises 16 residues. After removal of 6 bases from V and 5 bases from J, the junction contained 10 bases not matched to a gene. The CDR3 nucleotides are TGTGCCAGCAGGGGTACAGGGGGCGGTCGAACCGGGGAGCTGTTTTTT. Protein: CASRGTGGGRTGELFF.

This clonotype was observed at least ten times. The V gene is TRBV24-1, the J gene TRBJ2-1, with 8 bases fitting TRBD2. The CDR3 loop spans 16 amino acids. Unmatched junction bases numbered 6, after V lost 6 bases and J lost 0 bases. Germline V gene data show CDR1 as KGHDR and CDR2 as SFDVKD. CDR3 nucleotides: TGTGCCACCAGTAATAGCGGGACAAGCTCCTACAATGAGCAGTTCTTC. Translated: CATSNSGTSSYNEQFF.

This clonotype was picked up a small number of times. The chain recombines TRBV7-6 with TRBJ2-1; 10 bases map to TRBD2. Losses at the gene ends were 1 base for V and 7 bases for J; bases not matched to a gene: 7. Germline V gene sequence: CDR1 SGHVS, CDR2 FNYEAQ. CDR3 length equals 16 residues. CDR3 region: CASSLEAGGSGNEQFF. The CDR3 DNA is TGTGCCAGCAGCTTAGAAGCGGGAGGGTCGGGGAATGAGCAGTTCTTC.

This clonotype was counted a few times. The chain uses TRBV5-4 and TRBJ2-1, with a possible D match to TRBD2 (6 bases). The CDR3 is 14 residues long. The germline V gene has CDR1 SGHNT and CDR2 YYREEE (reference sequence). Between the trimmed V and J ends, which lost 3 bases and 9 bases, there was a span of 16 bases. DNA of the CDR3: TGTGCCAGCAGCTCAGGAGCGGCGGGAAGTGAGCAGTTCTTC. Amino acid sequence: CASSSGAAGSEQFF.

The gene calls are TRBV7-9 and TRBJ2-7; TRBD2 matches at 9 bases. Germline loops: CDR1 SEHNR, CDR2 FQNEAQ (reference sequence). The CDR3 loop spans 17 amino acids. Losses at the gene ends were 0 bases for V and 2 bases for J; bases not matched to a gene: 8. The CDR3 nucleotides are TGTGCCAGCAGCTTAGCGAGCGCTAGCGGGGACACCTACGAGCAGTACTTC. Translating it yields CASSLASASGDTYEQYF. Drawing the rest from reference TRBV7-9 and TRBJ2-7, the complete variable domain is DTGVSQNPRHKITKRGQNVTFRCDPISEHNRLYWYRQTLGQGPEFLTYFQNEAQLEKSRLLSDRFSAERPKGSFSTLEIQRTEQGDSAMYLCASSLASASGDTYEQYFGPGTRLTVT.

J is TRBJ1-5 and V is TRBV12-3 or TRBV12-4; D ambiguous. This CDR3 has 12 amino acids. V lost 5 bases and J 9 bases, leaving 11 bases between the germline ends. The CDR3 bases are TGTGCCAGCAGTGTTAGCAATGGGCCCCAGCATTTT. This translates into CASSVSNGPQHF.

The rearrangement links TRBV7-6 to TRBJ2-3; maybe TRBD2 (5 bases). Looked up from germline, CDR1 is SGHVS and CDR2 is FNYEAQ. The CDR3 contains 12 residues. The germline V and J ends were trimmed by 6 bases and 12 bases, with 16 bases remaining between them. CDR3 in amino acids: CASRRHPGVQYF. The CDR3 DNA sequence: TGTGCCAGCAGGCGCCACCCCGGGGTACAGTATTTT.

This clonotype was seen more than once but under ten times. The chain combines TRBV29-1 with TRBJ1-1; TRBD1 is a possible D gene (5 bases). Trimming stripped 4 bases from V and 11 bases from J, with 14 bases between. The CDR3 runs 11 residues. The V gene's germline CDR1 is SQVTM and CDR2 ANQGSEA. CDR3 coding DNA: TGCAGCGTTGGGAGTAGACAGCAGGCTTTCTTT. Amino acid sequence: CSVGSRQQAFF.

The rearrangement links TRBV5-4 to TRBJ1-1; a possible D gene is TRBD1 (6 bases). CDR1 is SGHNT and CDR2 is YYREEE in the germline V gene (reference sequence). The CDR3 is 14 amino acids. V lost 4 bases and J lost 11, with 21 bases in between. The CDR3 DNA follows: TGTGCCAGCAGCCCGTCGGGGGGCGCATCGAAGGCTTTCTTT. This gives the protein CASSPSGGASKAFF.

The chain carries TRBV7-9 and TRBJ2-3; D possibly corresponds to TRBD1 (6 bases). CDR3 length: 14 amino acids. V lost 3 bases, J lost 0 bases, and 7 bases lay in between. The V gene's germline CDR1 is SEHNR and CDR2 FQNEAQ (reference sequence). CDR3 coding DNA: TGTGCCAGCAGCTTTGGACAGAGCACAGATACGCAGTATTTT. It translates to CASSFGQSTDTQYF.

The J gene is TRBJ2-5, the V gene TRBV12-3 or TRBV12-4; D gene ambiguous. This CDR3 region has 13 residues. V was cut by 6 bases and J by 0 bases, with 8 bases left in between. DNA of the CDR3: TGTGCCAGCAGCCCAGACTACCAAGAGACCCAGTACTTC. Its translation: CASSPDYQETQYF.

The rearrangement joins TRBV7-9 to TRBJ1-1; possibly TRBD1 for D (5 bases). The CDR3 totals 15 residues. V was trimmed by 2 bases and J by 1 base, leaving 11 bases between them. CDR1 SEHNR and CDR2 FQNEAQ come from the germline V gene (reference sequence). The CDR3 sequence: CASSLLGGGNTEAFF. CDR3 nucleotides: TGTGCCAGCAGCTTATTAGGCGGGGGGAACACTGAAGCTTTCTTT.

This clonotype was counted between two and nine times. The rearrangement uses TRBV15 and TRBJ2-7; D possibly uses TRBD1 or TRBD2 (5 bases each). The CDR3 spans 15 residues. Between the trimmed V and J ends, which lost 1 base and 6 bases, there was a span of 16 bases. Looked up from germline, CDR1 is LNHNV and CDR2 is YYDKDF (reference sequence). The CDR3 DNA reads TGTGCCACCAGCAGAGGGATAGGGGACGAAGGCGAGCAGTACTTC. Protein product: CATSRGIGDEGEQYF.

This clonotype was observed a handful of times. This chain connects TRBV7-2 to TRBJ1-1; D is undetermined. The CDR3 sequence is 13 residues long. Per the germline V gene, CDR1 is SGHTA and CDR2 is FQGNSA. V dropped 5 bases and J dropped 5 bases, with 12 bases sitting between them. CDR3 in DNA: TGTGCCAGCAGCACCCCAGGAGGAACTGAAGCTTTCTTT. As protein: CASSTPGGTEAFF.

This clonotype came up a few times. This chain links TRBV30 with TRBJ2-2; D may be TRBD2 (6 bases). V gave up 2 bases and J gave up 7 bases, with 17 bases separating them. The germline V gene encodes CDR1 GTSNPN and CDR2 SVGIG (reference sequence). This CDR3 is built from 15 residues. This CDR3 is CAWSTIRGGVGELFF. The CDR3 nucleotides are TGTGCCTGGAGTACCATAAGAGGAGGGGTCGGGGAGCTGTTTTTT.

This clonotype appeared a few times. V is TRBV7-3 and J is TRBJ2-1; D gene unclear. Germline V gene sequence: CDR1 SGHTA, CDR2 FQGTGA. There are 13 residues in the CDR3. The germline V and J ends were trimmed by 4 bases and 8 bases, with 12 bases remaining between them. The CDR3 DNA sequence: TGTGCCAGCAGCTCCCCCCCGATCCATGAGCAGTTCTTC. This sequence encodes CASSSPPIHEQFF.

The V call is TRBV20-1, the J call TRBJ2-3; 16 nucleotides agree with TRBD2. CDR1 and CDR2 (germline): DFQATT, SNEGSKA (reference sequence). This CDR3 region has 18 residues. CDR3 loop: CRALQVPGTSGRADTQYF. The CDR3 DNA reads as TGCAGGGCCCTCCAAGTTCCCGGGACTAGCGGGAGGGCGGATACGCAGTATTTT.

The chain carries TRBV12-3 or TRBV12-4 and TRBJ2-1; 11 bases fit TRBD2. The CDR3 contains 17 residues. V was pared by 5 bases and J by 5 bases, with 11 bases of the junction left unmatched. CDR3 sequence reads: CASSLTSGEKFHNEQFF. CDR3 sequence (DNA): TGTGCCAGCAGTCTGACTAGCGGGGAAAAGTTTCACAATGAGCAGTTCTTC.

This clonotype occurred a few times. The rearrangement uses TRBV18 and TRBJ1-1; D is ambiguous. V was pared by 2 bases and J by 6 bases, with 16 bases between. CDR1 is KGHSH, CDR2 LQKENI, per germline. CDR3 length: 15 amino acids. CDR3 sequence (DNA): TGTGCCAGCTCACCAGTTGCCCAAAGCCAGCCTGAAGCTTTCTTT. The encoded protein is CASSPVAQSQPEAFF.

This clonotype was detected only a few times. The chain couples TRBV12-3 or TRBV12-4 to TRBJ2-2; D gene unclear. V gave up 2 bases and J gave up 6 bases, with 10 bases separating them. This CDR3 has 14 residues. CDR3 sequence reads: CASSLSVGPGELFF. CDR3 DNA: TGTGCCAGCAGTTTAAGTGTTGGCCCCGGGGAGCTGTTTTTT.

This chain links TRBV7-2 with TRBJ2-3; TRBD2 matches 9 bases. The CDR3 consists of 17 residues. V lost 2 bases, J lost 2 bases, and 8 bases stayed unmatched. The germline gives CDR1 SGHTA, CDR2 FQGNSA. CDR3 amino acids: CASSLMPAGGATDTQYF. The CDR3 nucleotides are TGTGCCAGCAGCTTAATGCCAGCGGGAGGCGCCACAGATACGCAGTATTTT.

The chain combines TRBV20-1 with TRBJ2-1; 9 nucleotides match TRBD2. This CDR3 contains 14 residues. Germline V lookup: CDR1 DFQATT, CDR2 SNEGSKA (reference sequence). The ends lost 5 bases at V and 1 base at J; junction bases unmatched: 3. CDR3 nucleotide sequence: TGCAGTGCTCATCTAGCGGGATCCTACAATGAGCAGTTCTTC. Encoded protein: CSAHLAGSYNEQFF.